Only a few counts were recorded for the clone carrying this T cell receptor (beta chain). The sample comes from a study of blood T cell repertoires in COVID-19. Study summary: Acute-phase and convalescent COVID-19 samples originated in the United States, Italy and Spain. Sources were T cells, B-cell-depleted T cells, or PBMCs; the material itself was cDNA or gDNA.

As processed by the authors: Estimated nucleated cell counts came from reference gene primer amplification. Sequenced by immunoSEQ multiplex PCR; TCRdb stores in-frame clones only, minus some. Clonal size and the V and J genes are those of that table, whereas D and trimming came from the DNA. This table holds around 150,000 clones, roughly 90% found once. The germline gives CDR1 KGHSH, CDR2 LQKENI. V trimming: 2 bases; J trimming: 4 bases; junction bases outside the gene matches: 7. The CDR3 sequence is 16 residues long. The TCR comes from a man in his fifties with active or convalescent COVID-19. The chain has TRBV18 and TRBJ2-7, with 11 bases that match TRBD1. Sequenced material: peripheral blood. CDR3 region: CASSPGPGQGAYEQYF. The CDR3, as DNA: TGTGCCAGCTCACCAGGGCCCGGACAGGGGGCTTACGAGCAGTACTTC.